These 26 T cell receptor beta chains share one sample of origin, sequenced in a study of blood T cell repertoires in COVID-19. Some clones are missing from TCRdb's copy, which holds only in-frame ones; the method was immunoSEQ multiplex PCR. The table has about 320,000 clones, roughly nine tenths seen once. The sequencing sample was made of PBMCs or T cells enriched from blood (not recorded which). These receptors originate from a man in his 60s who had recovered from COVID-19.

This rearrangement joins TRBV27 to TRBJ1-3; D may be TRBD1 (5 bases). This CDR3 has 16 residues. Deletions cut 2 bases from V and 2 bases from J, with 13 bases between. Looked up from germline, CDR1 is MNHEY and CDR2 is SMNVEV (reference sequence). This chain's CDR3 is CASSLRRVTTGNTIYF. The CDR3 DNA follows: TGTGCCAGCAGTTTACGCAGGGTCACAACTGGAAACACCATATATTTT.

The chain employs TRBV7-2 and TRBJ2-7, with a weak D call TRBD2 (6 bases). Trimming removed 1 base at V and 3 bases at J, with 10 bases between. The CDR3 is 14 amino acids. Germline lookup yields CDR1 SGHTA and CDR2 FQGNSA. The chain's CDR3 is CASSLGLGGYEQYF. CDR3 coding DNA: TGTGCCAGCAGCTTAGGATTGGGGGGCTACGAGCAGTACTTC.

V usage is TRBV11-3 and J usage is TRBJ2-1, with D tentatively TRBD2 (6 bases). Germline V gene lookup returns CDR1 SGHNT and CDR2 YENEEA. The CDR3 consists of 13 residues. Trimming removed 2 bases from V and 11 bases from J, with 13 bases in between. The CDR3: CASSLTTGAQQFF. CDR3 DNA sequence: TGTGCCAGCAGCTTAACTACGGGAGCCCAGCAGTTCTTC.

The V and J genes are TRBV18 and TRBJ1-2; D perhaps matches TRBD1 (5 bases). This CDR3 is built from 13 residues. Trimming pared 5 bases from V and 3 bases from J, leaving 10 bases between. The germline V gene has CDR1 KGHSH and CDR2 LQKENI. Written as DNA, the CDR3 is TGTGCCAGCTCAAGAGTAGGGGACTATGGCTACACCTTC. Amino acids: CASSRVGDYGYTF.

This chain uses TRBV10-3 with TRBJ2-2, with D possibly TRBD2 on 5 matching bases. This CDR3 has 15 amino acids. In germline, CDR1 is ENHRY, CDR2 SYGVKD. The V gene lost 4 bases and the J gene lost 1 base, with 10 bases spanning the gap. CDR3 bases: TGTGCCATCAGTGGAGGGCAGATGAACACCGGGGAGCTGTTTTTT. It is translated as CAISGGQMNTGELFF.

This chain joins TRBV21-1 and TRBJ1-4; no DNA check was done on the table's D call, TRBD1. TRBV21-1 constitutes a pseudogene. The CDR3 length is 13 residues. As DNA, the CDR3 is TGTGCCAGCAGCAGACAAGGGGGTGAAAAACTGTTTTTT. Encoded protein: CASSRQGGEKLFF.

CDR3 amino acids: CASTPSGGRTTNEKLFF. The CDR3 coding sequence is TGTGCCAGCACCCCGAGCGGGGGGCGAACAACTAATGAAAAACTGTTTTTT. This chain links TRBV3-1 (or the pseudogene TRBV3-2) with TRBJ1-4; D may be TRBD1 (6 bases). Germline CDR1 LGHDT, CDR2 YNNKEL (reference sequence). This CDR3 spans 17 amino acids. Trimming shortened V by 7 bases and J by 0 bases, and 18 bases separated the two germline ends.

This clone occurred once. DNA of the CDR3: TGTGCCAGCAGCCGGGGGGGGGTCGCTTTCTTT. As protein: CASSRGGVAFF. The chain recombines TRBV27 with TRBJ1-1, with D possibly matching TRBD1 (5 bases). There are 11 residues in the CDR3. CDR1 is MNHEY and CDR2 is SMNVEV in the germline V gene (reference sequence). The V end lost 6 bases, the J end lost 11 bases, and 13 bases lay between the germline ends.

J is TRBJ2-5 and V is TRBV5-1; D is uncertain. The CDR3 runs to 13 residues. Germline V gene sequence: CDR1 SGHRS, CDR2 YFSETQ. Trimming cost V 0 bases and J 5 bases, with 8 bases left between them. The CDR3, as DNA: TGCGCCAGCAGCTTGGATCTGCGGGAGACCCAGTACTTC. Protein: CASSLDLRETQYF.

J is TRBJ2-7 and V is TRBV9; TRBD1 matches at 10 bases. The CDR3 runs 15 residues. Germline CDR1 SGDLS, CDR2 YYNGEE. The V segment lost 0 bases and the J segment 6 bases; nucleotides outside the gene matches: 6. CDR3 nucleotide sequence: TGTGCCAGCAGCGTAGCCGGGACAGGGGTAGGCGAGCAGTACTTC. Amino acids: CASSVAGTGVGEQYF. Supplemented by reference TRBV9 and TRBJ2-7, the full variable domain reads DSGVTQTPKHLITATGQRVTLRCSPRSGDLSVYWYQQSLDQGLQFLIQYYNGEERAKGNILERFSAQQFPDLHSELNLSSLELGDSALYFCASSVAGTGVGEQYFGPGTRLTVT.

The CDR3 DNA sequence: TGTGCCAGTAGTAATGCCAACTCTAACTATGGCTACACCTTC. Translation gives CASSNANSNYGYTF. The chain has TRBV19 and TRBJ1-2, with D hard to call. Germline CDR1 reads LNHDA; CDR2 reads SQIVND (reference sequence). The CDR3 sequence is 14 residues long. V was shortened by 4 bases and J by 0 bases, with 9 bases between the two germline ends.

As regards this clone: Other DNA sequences in this sample translate to the same CDR3. This rearrangement joins TRBV5-1 to TRBJ2-7; tentative D call: TRBD1 (5 bases). Deletions cut 4 bases from V and 0 bases from J, with 14 bases between. Germline CDR1 and CDR2: SGHRS and YFSETQ. The CDR3 is made up of 15 amino acids. CDR3: CASSLGTGVSYEQYF. DNA for the CDR3: TGCGCCAGCAGCCTTGGAACAGGTGTCTCCTACGAGCAGTACTTC.

The V gene is TRBV11-2, the J gene TRBJ2-7; 13 nucleotides match TRBD2. With V trimmed by 5 bases and J by 1 base, 5 bases remained unmatched. Germline V gene data show CDR1 as SGHAT and CDR2 as FQNNGV. The CDR3 sequence is 16 residues long. The CDR3 coding sequence is TGTGCCAGCAGCCGGACTAGCGGGAGAGGGTCCTACGAGCAGTACTTC. Translation: CASSRTSGRGSYEQYF.

The gene calls are TRBV6-5 and TRBJ2-5; the D gene is possibly TRBD1 (5 bases). Germline CDR1 MNHEY, CDR2 SVGAGI. V was trimmed by 0 bases and J by 4 bases, leaving 12 bases between them. The CDR3 sequence is 15 residues long. The CDR3 DNA follows: TGTGCCAGCAGTTACTCGGTCGGCAGGGTAGAGACCCAGTACTTC. Translated: CASSYSVGRVETQYF.

The V gene is TRBV5-5, the J gene TRBJ2-3; 10 nucleotides match TRBD2. This CDR3 has 15 amino acids. V was clipped by 3 bases and J by 5 bases; unmatched bases: 6. CDR1 is SGHKS, CDR2 YYEKEE, per germline (reference sequence). CDR3 sequence reads: CASSWASGSVDTQYF. The CDR3 bases are TGTGCCAGCAGCTGGGCTAGCGGGAGTGTAGATACGCAGTATTTT.

The chain joins TRBV18 to TRBJ2-7, with D possibly matching TRBD1 (5 bases). The V gene lost 6 bases and the J gene lost 2 bases, with 14 bases spanning the gap. The CDR3 contains 14 residues. Germline V gene data show CDR1 as KGHSH and CDR2 as LQKENI. The CDR3 sequence is CASSPAGPPYEQYF. The CDR3 bases are TGTGCCAGCTCCCCGGCAGGGCCTCCCTACGAGCAGTACTTC.

The V and J genes are TRBV19 and TRBJ1-1, with unresolved D. The V gene's germline CDR1 is LNHDA and CDR2 SQIVND (reference sequence). Trimming removed 3 bases from V and 5 bases from J, with 10 bases in between. This CDR3 contains 13 residues. CDR3 amino acids: CASSIGSETEAFF. The CDR3 DNA follows: TGTGCCAGTAGTATTGGGAGTGAGACTGAAGCTTTCTTT.

The chain joins TRBV25-1 to TRBJ2-5; 12 bases agree with TRBD2. The V and J ends lost 3 bases and 4 bases, in that order; junction bases with no gene match: 9. Germline CDR1 MGHDK, CDR2 SYGVNS. This CDR3 comprises 17 residues. CDR3 sequence: CASSDREGLAGTETQYF. The CDR3, as DNA: TGTGCCAGCAGTGACAGGGAAGGACTAGCGGGAACAGAGACCCAGTACTTC. Drawing the rest from reference TRBV25-1 and TRBJ2-5, the complete variable domain is EADIYQTPRYLVIGTGKKITLECSQTMGHDKMYWYQQDPGMELHLIHYSYGVNSTEKGDLSSESTVSRIRTEHFPLTLESARPSHTSQYLCASSDREGLAGTETQYFGPGTRLLVL.

This sequence joins TRBV7-9 and TRBJ2-2; TRBD2 might be the D (6 bases). Germline values: CDR1 SEHNR, CDR2 FQNEAQ (reference sequence). V lost 4 bases and J lost 9, with 9 bases in between. The CDR3 loop spans 12 amino acids. CDR3 in DNA: TGTGCCAGCAGCTCCGGGGGATGGGAGCTGTTTTTT. Protein: CASSSGGWELFF. Full variable domain (outside the CDR3, taken from reference TRBV7-9 and TRBJ2-2): DTGVSQNPRHKITKRGQNVTFRCDPISEHNRLYWYRQTLGQGPEFLTYFQNEAQLEKSRLLSDRFSAERPKGSFSTLEIQRTEQGDSAMYLCASSSGGWELFFGEGSRLTVL.

This chain joins TRBV9 and TRBJ2-2; 9 nucleotides line up with TRBD2. J was trimmed by 8 bases and V by 5 bases; bases with no gene match: 10. This CDR3 contains 15 residues. Germline V gene lookup returns CDR1 SGDLS and CDR2 YYNGEE. In DNA, the CDR3 is TGTGCCAGCAGTGAAACTAGCGGGCCTTCTGGGGAGCTGTTTTTT. This gives the protein CASSETSGPSGELFF.

The V gene is TRBV7-2, the J gene TRBJ2-7; 8 bases are shared with TRBD1. The CDR3 runs 14 residues. Germline trimming cut 2 bases from V and 3 bases from J; bases unmatched to any gene: 3. Per the germline V gene, CDR1 is SGHTA and CDR2 is FQGNSA. CDR3 nucleotides: TGTGCCAGCAGCTTAACAGGACAGGGCTACGAGCAGTACTTC. Protein: CASSLTGQGYEQYF.

CDR3 loop: CASSLVEGTEQFF. In DNA, the CDR3 is TGTGCCAGCAGCTTAGTTGAGGGTACCGAGCAGTTCTTC. This sequence joins TRBV11-3 and TRBJ2-1; D perhaps matches TRBD2 (5 bases). Germline values: CDR1 SGHNT, CDR2 YENEEA. Trimming removed 1 base from V and 10 bases from J, with 11 bases in between. The CDR3 is 13 residues long.

The CDR3 region has the DNA TGCAGTGCTAGTGAAGGACTAGCGGGACCCTACGAGCAGTACTTC. This codes for CSASEGLAGPYEQYF. The chain carries TRBV20-1 and TRBJ2-7; 12 positions match TRBD2. Germline CDR1 DFQATT, CDR2 SNEGSKA (reference sequence). V trimming: 3 bases; J trimming: 2 bases; junction bases outside the gene matches: 5. The CDR3 is 15 residues long.

V is TRBV28 and J is TRBJ1-5; 12 bases are shared with TRBD1. With 10 bases clipped from V and 0 bases from J, the junction kept 13 bases outside the gene matches. Per germline, CDR1 MDHEN and CDR2 SYDVKM. The CDR3 is 18 amino acids. This chain's CDR3 is CATKPGQGAQSSNQPQHF. CDR3 nucleotides: TGTGCCACCAAACCGGGACAGGGGGCTCAAAGTAGCAATCAGCCCCAGCATTTT.

The V call is TRBV5-1, the J call TRBJ2-7; 8 nucleotides line up with TRBD2. This CDR3 spans 15 amino acids. Trimming at V came to 0 bases and at J to 3 bases, leaving 5 bases not matched to a gene. Germline loops: CDR1 SGHRS, CDR2 YFSETQ. The CDR3 DNA reads TGCGCCAGCAGCTTGGAGCCGGGAGGGATCTACGAGCAGTACTTC. This codes for CASSLEPGGIYEQYF.

The V call is TRBV24-1, the J call TRBJ1-6; D is undetermined. Trimming removed 9 bases at V and 7 bases at J, with 15 bases between. In germline, CDR1 is KGHDR, CDR2 SFDVKD. The CDR3 has 14 amino acids. The CDR3 loop is CATSAGFGNSPLHF. CDR3 in DNA: TGTGCCACCTCGGCCGGGTTTGGGAATTCACCCCTCCACTTT.